The entry that follows covers one T cell receptor (beta chain) sequence. The sample comes from a study of CD8 T cells in Susac syndrome. cDNA came from roughly 0.5 to 1 ug RNA primed by random hexamers. TCR beta CDR3 was amplified by immunoSEQ covering 54 Vbeta and 13 Jbeta. Via MiXCR, TCRdb re-called the immunoSEQ multiplex PCR reads, giving one row per CDR3 protein. This sample yields some 110,000 distinct CDR3 sequences, of which roughly 94% are seen a single time; less than 0.3% belongs to the top ten. Trimming cost V 0 bases and J 6 bases; bases outside gene matches: 4. The CDR3 contains 15 residues. Germline V CDR1 and CDR2: SGDLS, YYNGEE.

This sequence originates from a human donor with Susac syndrome. Sequenced material: CD8+ T cells from PBMCs. The rearrangement links TRBV9 to TRBJ2-3, with 10 nucleotides matching TRBD2. In nucleotides, the CDR3 is TGTGCCAGCAGCGTAGACGGAGCGGGGGGGGATACGCAGTATTTT. It specifies CASSVDGAGGDTQYF.